One and the same sample provided the 17 T cell receptor beta chains below, sequenced in a study of cytomegalovirus exposure and HLA in healthy donors. The PCR ran on 60 Vbeta and 13 Jbeta primers. Using immunoSEQ multiplex PCR, the repertoire was profiled, and TCRdb retains in-frame clones only, with some absent. The profile shows around 140,000 clones, roughly 74% of them singletons. The sample consisted of PBMCs. All receptors derive from a young woman in good health and CMV-seropositive.

This chain uses TRBV10-2 with TRBJ2-1; TRBD2 might be the D (5 bases). V was clipped by 4 bases and J by 2 bases, with 12 bases between them. Germline-derived CDR1 and CDR2 are WSHSY and SAAADI. This CDR3 contains 15 residues. The CDR3 loop reads CASSGERLTYNEQFF. In nucleotides, the CDR3 is TGCGCCAGCAGTGGGGAGCGATTGACCTACAATGAGCAGTTCTTC.

The chain recombines TRBV5-5 with TRBJ2-2; TRBD1 aligns across 7 bases. V lost 6 bases, J lost 5 bases, and 13 bases stayed unmatched. Germline values: CDR1 SGHKS, CDR2 YYEKEE (reference sequence). The CDR3 totals 16 residues. DNA of the CDR3: TGTGCCAGCACCAGGCCGAGGGACAGAAAAACCGGGGAGCTGTTTTTT. It specifies CASTRPRDRKTGELFF.

This clone was counted a few times. This chain's CDR3 is CASSQEGSLSTDTQYF. The DNA of the CDR3 is TGCGCCAGCAGCCAAGAGGGCTCGCTAAGCACAGATACGCAGTATTTT. The rearrangement links TRBV4-1 to TRBJ2-3, with no clear D. CDR3 length: 16 residues. Germline V gene lookup returns CDR1 MGHRA and CDR2 YSYEKL. Between the trimmed V and J ends, which lost 0 bases and 0 bases, there was a span of 10 bases.

The chain combines TRBV2 with TRBJ1-6, with TRBD1 matching over 9 bases. The CDR3 runs 14 residues. Per germline, CDR1 SNHLY and CDR2 FYNNEI. Trimming took 3 bases from V and 10 from J; bases not matched to a gene: 4. The CDR3 DNA is TGTGCCAGCAGTGAGGCACAGGGGGCATCACCCCTCCACTTT. Its protein product is CASSEAQGASPLHF.

This chain uses TRBV15 with TRBJ1-6; TRBD1 matches at 9 bases. This CDR3 has 16 amino acids. Germline V gives CDR1 LNHNV, CDR2 YYDKDF (reference sequence). V lost 1 base to trimming and J lost 11 bases; unmatched junction nucleotides: 9. The CDR3 DNA follows: TGTGCCACCAGCAGAGGGGGTGGACAGGGGCTGGCACCCCTCCACTTT. Translation: CATSRGGGQGLAPLHF.

The chain joins TRBV29-1 to TRBJ2-7, with 14 bases aligning to TRBD2. Trimming removed 6 bases from V and 2 bases from J; junction bases left unmatched: 9. The CDR3 is 16 residues long. Germline CDR1 SQVTM, CDR2 ANQGSEA. The CDR3 loop reads CSVMGLAGAPPYEQYF. The CDR3 DNA reads TGCAGCGTGATGGGACTAGCGGGGGCCCCACCCTACGAGCAGTACTTC.

The chain is built from TRBV30 and TRBJ1-6; weak D call: TRBD1 (5 bases). Germline CDR1 is GTSNPN and CDR2 is SVGIG (reference sequence). CDR3 size: 15 residues. Trimming removed 2 bases from V and 10 bases from J, with 18 bases in between. The CDR3 region has the DNA TGTGCCTGGAGTAGTCGCCAGGGAAGAGACTCACCCCTCCACTTT. Translated, it gives CAWSSRQGRDSPLHF.

This clone was counted between two and nine times. The chain carries TRBV5-6 and TRBJ2-5; 9 nucleotides match TRBD1. CDR1 is SGHDT and CDR2 is YYEEEE in the germline V gene. With 5 bases clipped from V and 4 bases from J, the junction kept 6 bases outside the gene matches. This CDR3 contains 14 residues. CDR3 nucleotides: TGTGCCAGCAGGGAACAGGGGGCTGGAGAGACCCAGTACTTC. Amino acid sequence: CASREQGAGETQYF.

The chain is built from TRBV6-5 and TRBJ1-1; TRBD1 matches 7 bases. The CDR3 is made up of 12 amino acids. With 5 bases clipped from V and 7 bases from J, the junction kept 4 bases outside the gene matches. Germline V gives CDR1 MNHEY, CDR2 SVGAGI. CDR3 loop: CASSTRTGEAFF. In nucleotides, the CDR3 is TGTGCCAGCAGTACTCGGACAGGTGAAGCTTTCTTT.

CDR3 residues: CASSLQGLSNQPQHF. The CDR3 region has the DNA TGTGCCAGCAGCTTGCAGGGGCTTAGCAATCAGCCCCAGCATTTT. The rearrangement links TRBV5-6 to TRBJ1-5, with D perhaps matching TRBD1 (6 bases). Germline CDR1 is SGHDT and CDR2 is YYEEEE. This CDR3 spans 15 amino acids. Trimming removed 1 base at V and 0 bases at J, with 8 bases between. The whole variable domain, remainder taken from reference TRBV5-6 and TRBJ1-5, is DAGVTQSPTHLIKTRGQQVTLRCSPKSGHDTVSWYQQALGQGPQFIFQYYEEEERQRGNFPDRFSGHQFPNYSSELNVNALLLGDSALYLCASSLQGLSNQPQHFGDGTRLSIL.

The V gene is TRBV5-6, the J gene TRBJ1-3; tentative D call: TRBD1 (6 bases). V was pared by 4 bases and J by 5 bases, with 16 bases between. Germline CDR1 reads SGHDT; CDR2 reads YYEEEE. This CDR3 spans 15 amino acids. The CDR3 is CASSLSTGSRNTIYF. The CDR3 region has the DNA TGTGCCAGCAGCCTTTCGACAGGATCGAGAAACACCATATATTTT.

The V gene is TRBV6-5, the J gene TRBJ2-7, with D maybe TRBD2 (6 bases). V lost 5 bases to trimming and J lost 4 bases, with 12 bases between them. Germline lookup yields CDR1 MNHEY and CDR2 SVGAGI. The CDR3 loop spans 13 amino acids. The CDR3 DNA is TGTGCCAGCAGTGGCGGGACTCCTTACGAGCAGTACTTC. It specifies CASSGGTPYEQYF.

This clone has only a few counts. J is TRBJ1-5 and V is TRBV30; no reliable D call. The CDR3 runs 13 residues. Trimming removed 2 bases at V and 7 bases at J, with 12 bases between. CDR1 GTSNPN and CDR2 SVGIG come from the germline V gene (reference sequence). The CDR3 spells CAWSIAGFQPQHF. The CDR3 DNA sequence: TGTGCCTGGAGTATAGCGGGCTTCCAGCCCCAGCATTTT.

This clone has a handful of counts. The rearrangement links TRBV6-1 to TRBJ1-1, with unresolved D. Germline assignment: CDR1 MNHNS and CDR2 SASEGT. V was clipped by 2 bases and J by 4 bases, with 14 bases between them. The CDR3 length is 15 residues. CDR3 amino acids: CASSEWLLRGTEAFF. The CDR3 DNA sequence: TGTGCCAGCAGTGAATGGTTACTACGGGGCACTGAAGCTTTCTTT.

The genes are TRBV6-1 and TRBJ2-7; the match to TRBD1 covers 10 bases. J gave up 5 bases and V 5 bases, and 6 bases lay outside the gene matches. The germline CDR1 and CDR2 sequences are MNHNS and SASEGT. The CDR3 spans 14 residues. In nucleotides, the CDR3 is TGTGCCAGCAGTCCGGACAGGGGGTTCAACGAGCAGTACTTC. As protein: CASSPDRGFNEQYF.

The chain employs TRBV29-1 and TRBJ1-4, with D maybe TRBD1 (5 bases). The CDR3 contains 11 residues. The germline V gene has CDR1 SQVTM and CDR2 ANQGSEA. V lost 4 bases and J 5 bases, leaving 5 bases between the germline ends. The CDR3 DNA reads as TGCAGCGTTGCAGGGAATGAAAAACTGTTTTTT. Its translation is CSVAGNEKLFF.

In its sample, this clone was seen a few times. The chain carries TRBV25-1 and TRBJ1-6; D is perhaps TRBD1 (6 bases). V was clipped by 4 bases and J by 10 bases, with 14 bases between them. The CDR3 is made up of 14 amino acids. Germline CDR1 is MGHDK and CDR2 is SYGVNS. The CDR3 DNA reads TGTGCCAGCAGTGCAGAACAGGGTGGCTCACCCCTCCACTTT. Encoded protein: CASSAEQGGSPLHF. The full variable domain, its missing parts supplied by reference TRBV25-1 and TRBJ1-6, is EADIYQTPRYLVIGTGKKITLECSQTMGHDKMYWYQQDPGMELHLIHYSYGVNSTEKGDLSSESTVSRIRTEHFPLTLESARPSHTSQYLCASSAEQGGSPLHFGNGTRLTVT.